This T cell receptor (beta chain) emerged from a study of T cell changes during pregnancy in multiple sclerosis. Data came from immunoSEQ multiplex PCR; TCRdb stores just in-frame clones and leaves some out. The sample holds about 40,000 clones, around 90% seen once. Trimming left V 2 bases short and J 0 bases short, with 14 bases between. The germline gives CDR1 MNHNS, CDR2 SASEGT. The CDR3 sequence is 17 residues long. The sample consisted of peripheral blood, taken before pregnancy. The source of this sequence is a female donor with multiple sclerosis, enrolled in a pregnancy study. This chain uses TRBV6-1 with TRBJ2-1; tentative D call: TRBD2 (6 bases). The CDR3 DNA reads TGTGCCAGCAGTGAAAGGGGTAGCGGTCGCTCCTACAATGAGCAGTTCTTC. Its protein is CASSERGSGRSYNEQFF.